This T cell receptor beta chain was retrieved from a study of T cell responses to AZD1222 COVID-19 vaccine. Findings and limits, study-wide: Spike was spanned by vaccine-associated CD4 TCRs, which were dominant at 160-218 and 743-854. Spike-specific TCRs gained breadth and depth after people received two AZD1222 doses. Females made up more of the donors, who were largely white British, and clonal diversity may have come out too low. Repertoire sampling happened only post peak T cell response.

TCRdb's copy holds only in-frame clones and misses some; the assay was immunoSEQ multiplex PCR. The data show 200,000 or so clones, 85% to 95% seen once. V was pared by 2 bases and J by 2 bases, with 16 bases between. This CDR3 contains 17 residues. Germline V CDR1 and CDR2: LNHDA, SQIVND (reference sequence). Notes on this clone: Its cognate antigen is unknown.

This TCR derives from an adult in good health. The sequences come from peripheral blood, collected on day 0 of AZD1222 vaccination. The chain uses TRBV19 and TRBJ1-5; the D gene is possibly TRBD1 (5 bases). The CDR3, as DNA: TGTGCCAGTAGTATAAAAGAAGGACACCTTCGCAATCAGCCCCAGCATTTT. Encoded protein: CASSIKEGHLRNQPQHF.